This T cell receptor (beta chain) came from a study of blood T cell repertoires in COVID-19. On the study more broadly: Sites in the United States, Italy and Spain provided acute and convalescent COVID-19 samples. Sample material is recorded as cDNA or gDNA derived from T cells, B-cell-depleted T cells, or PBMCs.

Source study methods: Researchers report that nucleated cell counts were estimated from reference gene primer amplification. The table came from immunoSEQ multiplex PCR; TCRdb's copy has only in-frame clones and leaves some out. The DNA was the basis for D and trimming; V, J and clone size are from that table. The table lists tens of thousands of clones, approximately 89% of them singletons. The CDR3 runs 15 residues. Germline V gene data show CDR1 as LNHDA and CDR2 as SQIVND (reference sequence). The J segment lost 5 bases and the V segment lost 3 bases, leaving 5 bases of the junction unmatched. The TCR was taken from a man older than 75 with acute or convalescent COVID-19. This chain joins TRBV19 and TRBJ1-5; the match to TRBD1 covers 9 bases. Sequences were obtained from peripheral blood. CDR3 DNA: TGTGCCAGTAGTATGGGACAGGGAATGGATCAGCCCCAGCATTTT. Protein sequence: CASSMGQGMDQPQHF.